One and the same sample provided the 9 T cell receptor beta chains below, sequenced in a study of PD-L1 blockade in urothelial cancer. Produced via immunoSEQ multiplex PCR; TCRdb's table is partial and in-frame only. The sample yields some 22,000 clones, nearly 90% seen once. The material sequenced was PBMCs, taken around atezolizumab (anti-PD-L1) treatment. These receptors originate from a woman aged 55-69 years with urothelial cancer.

This sequence joins TRBV4-2 and TRBJ2-1, with 11 bases matching TRBD2. Germline CDR1 is LGHNA and CDR2 is YNFKEQ. V was pared by 5 bases and J by 0 bases, with 6 bases of the junction left unmatched. The CDR3 extends over 17 amino acids. The CDR3 spells CASSKASGRNSYNEQFF. The CDR3 region has the DNA TGTGCCAGCAGCAAAGCTAGCGGGAGGAACTCCTACAATGAGCAGTTCTTC.

As concerns this clone: Sequence at one end of the junction differs from germline and may be a read error. The chain links TRBV7-9 to TRBJ1-4; no clear D gene. CDR1 is SEHNR and CDR2 is FQNEAQ in the germline V gene (reference sequence). CDR3 size: 13 residues. Here the CDR3 DNA reads TGTGCCAGCAGTTTAGATTTTGAGGAAAAACTGTTTTTT. Translation: CASSLDFEEKLFF.

The chain uses TRBV28 and TRBJ1-4; 8 nucleotides line up with TRBD1. CDR1 and CDR2 from the germline V gene are MDHEN and SYDVKM. This CDR3 spans 16 amino acids. After removal of 6 bases from V and 0 bases from J, the junction contained 6 bases not matched to a gene. CDR3 amino acids: CASRRGTGTTNEKLFF. In DNA, the CDR3 is TGTGCCAGCAGACGCGGGACAGGCACAACTAATGAAAAACTGTTTTTT.

The rearrangement joins TRBV5-4 to TRBJ2-3, with TRBD2 matching over 8 bases. The V gene end was trimmed by 6 bases and the J gene end by 4 bases; junction bases not matched to a gene: 16. Germline V gives CDR1 SGHNT, CDR2 YYREEE (reference sequence). The CDR3 covers 17 residues. The CDR3: CASKPPPSGRGADTQYF. The CDR3, as DNA: TGTGCCAGCAAACCCCCCCCCAGCGGGAGAGGCGCAGATACGCAGTATTTT.

The chain uses TRBV7-9 and TRBJ1-1; 7 nucleotides match TRBD1. After removal of 5 bases from V and 0 bases from J, the junction contained 12 bases not matched to a gene. CDR1 is SEHNR, CDR2 FQNEAQ, per germline (reference sequence). The CDR3 consists of 17 residues. The CDR3 nucleotides read TGTGCCAGCAGCCCCCGGGTGGAGGGGGCCATGAACACTGAAGCTTTCTTT. It yields the protein CASSPRVEGAMNTEAFF.

Turning to this clone: This sequence may be a read error, since a much larger clone differs from it by one base. Different DNA sequences within this sample yield the same CDR3. The chain joins TRBV28 to TRBJ1-1; a possible D gene is TRBD1 (5 bases). The CDR3 spans 17 residues. Germline V CDR1 and CDR2: MDHEN, SYDVKM. The V end was cut by 3 bases, the J end by 0 bases, with 17 bases between. The CDR3 region has the DNA TGTGCCAGCAGTTTGGTGGGGCACCTCATCATGAACACTGAAGCTTTCTTT. Translation gives CASSLVGHLIMNTEAFF. Combining the CDR3 with reference TRBV28 and TRBJ1-1 gives the whole variable domain DVKVTQSSRYLVKRTGEKVFLECVQDMDHENMFWYRQDPGLGLRLIYFSYDVKMKEKGDIPEGYSVSREKKERFSLILESASTNQTSMYLCASSLVGHLIMNTEAFFGQGTRLTVV.

This clone came up once. The genes are TRBV29-1 and TRBJ2-3, with TRBD1 matching 11 bases. CDR1 is SQVTM, CDR2 ANQGSEA, per germline. After removal of 6 bases from V and 3 bases from J, the junction contained 2 bases not matched to a gene. The CDR3 spans 13 residues. The CDR3: CSVGQGATDTQYF. CDR3 DNA sequence: TGCAGCGTAGGACAGGGGGCTACAGATACGCAGTATTTT.

This clone was seen a single time. This sequence joins TRBV7-3 and TRBJ2-2, with D perhaps TRBD1 (6 bases). The CDR3 consists of 14 residues. V lost 3 bases and J 6 bases, leaving 11 bases between the germline ends. The V gene's germline CDR1 is SGHTA and CDR2 FQGTGA. CDR3 bases: TGTGCCAGCAGCTTGGCAGGGGTAGCCGGGGAGCTGTTTTTT. This encodes CASSLAGVAGELFF.

This rearrangement joins TRBV28 to TRBJ2-7; D remains unclear. V was shortened by 5 bases and J by 1 base, with 9 bases between the two germline ends. The CDR3 spans 13 residues. The germline CDR1 and CDR2 sequences are MDHEN and SYDVKM. CDR3 in amino acids: CASSPPGSYEQYF. For the CDR3, the DNA is TGTGCCAGCAGTCCCCCCGGGTCCTACGAGCAGTACTTC.